This T cell receptor beta chain was recorded in a study of naive and memory T cell subsets. Cells stained for CD3, CD4, CD8, CD45RA and CD27 were sorted into four subsets. Effector memory cells were sorted as CD45RA-CD27-, EMRA cells as CD45RA+CD27-. Both TRBC1 and TRBC2 were covered by a beta constant-region primer of two equimolar oligonucleotides. Four rounds of PCR amplified the ligated cDNA using nested alpha and beta constant-region primers plus SP2. TCRdb re-analysed the UMI-ligation and nested PCR reads in MiXCR, keeping a single row per CDR3 protein. There are under 35,000 distinct CDR3 sequences in the sample; around 18% occur only once, and about 3.6% lies in the top ten. Study-wide findings and caveats: Diversity fell and Gini index rose from naive through CM, EM, EMRA.

This clonotype was counted many times. Its specificity is unknown. Trimming pared 2 bases from V and 7 bases from J, leaving 9 bases between. This CDR3 contains 12 residues. Looked up from germline, CDR1 is DFQATT and CDR2 is SNEGSKA (reference sequence). The chain joins TRBV20-1 to TRBJ2-1; D is unresolved. This sequence originates from a human donor in good health. The sample taken for sequencing was effector memory CD4+ T cells from blood. Noted subset: effector memory, CD45RA- CD27-. The CDR3 protein is CSARLRRNEQFF. The CDR3, as DNA: TGCAGTGCTAGATTACGGCGGAATGAGCAGTTCTTC.